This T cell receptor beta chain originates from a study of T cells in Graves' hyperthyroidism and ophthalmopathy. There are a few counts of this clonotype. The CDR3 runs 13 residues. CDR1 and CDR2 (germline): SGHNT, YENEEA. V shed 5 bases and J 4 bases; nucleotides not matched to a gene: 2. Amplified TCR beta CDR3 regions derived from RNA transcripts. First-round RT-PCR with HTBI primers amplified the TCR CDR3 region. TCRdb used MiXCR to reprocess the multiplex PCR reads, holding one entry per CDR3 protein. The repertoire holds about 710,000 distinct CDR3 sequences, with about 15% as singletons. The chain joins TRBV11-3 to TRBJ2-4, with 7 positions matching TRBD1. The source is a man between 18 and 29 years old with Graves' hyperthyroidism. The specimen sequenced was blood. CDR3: CASSQDRKNIQYF. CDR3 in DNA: TGTGCCAGCAGCCAGGACAGGAAAAACATTCAGTACTTC.